This T cell receptor beta chain was recovered during a study of radiotherapy plus CTLA-4 blockade in lung cancer. About the research overall: There were objective responses in around 18% of patients, and roughly 33% had disease control. Overall study findings and caveats: Among blood TCR repertoires after radiotherapy plus ipilimumab, tumor-derived clones expanded. Reports state that early shifts in blood T cell clones, with interferon-beta, best predicted response.

Patients had chemo-refractory metastatic non-small-cell lung cancer and received focal radiation plus CTLA-4 blockade that used ipilimumab. This clone was recorded only once. What it binds is unknown. Method: immunoSEQ multiplex PCR; TCRdb's copy keeps in-frame clones and lacks some. The sample includes about 97,000 clones, around 74% of them seen just once. The CDR3 spans 15 residues. Per the germline V gene, CDR1 is SNHLY and CDR2 is FYNNEI. V lost 6 bases and J lost 6; bases outside the gene matches: 11. This receptor was taken from a human donor with non-small cell lung cancer who had a partial response to radiotherapy plus ipilimumab. Some clones in this sample may be carry-over from other donors' samples. This chain joins TRBV2 and TRBJ2-4, with 7 bases fitting TRBD1. The sample here was peripheral blood, taken from a patient treated with radiotherapy plus ipilimumab. This chain's CDR3 is CASSVTGIAGNIQYF. CDR3 sequence (DNA): TGTGCCAGCAGCGTGACAGGGATTGCGGGAAACATTCAGTACTTC.